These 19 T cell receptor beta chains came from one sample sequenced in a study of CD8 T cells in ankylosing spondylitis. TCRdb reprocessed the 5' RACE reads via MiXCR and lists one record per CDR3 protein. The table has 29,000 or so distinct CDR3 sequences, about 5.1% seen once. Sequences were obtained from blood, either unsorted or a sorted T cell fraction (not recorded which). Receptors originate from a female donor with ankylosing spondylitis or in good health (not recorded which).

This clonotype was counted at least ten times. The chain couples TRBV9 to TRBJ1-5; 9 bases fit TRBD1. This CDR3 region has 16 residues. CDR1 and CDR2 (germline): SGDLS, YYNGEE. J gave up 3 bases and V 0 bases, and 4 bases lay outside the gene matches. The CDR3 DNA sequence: TGTGCCAGCAGCGTAGGGACAGGGGAGCTCAATCAGCCCCAGCATTTT. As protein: CASSVGTGELNQPQHF.

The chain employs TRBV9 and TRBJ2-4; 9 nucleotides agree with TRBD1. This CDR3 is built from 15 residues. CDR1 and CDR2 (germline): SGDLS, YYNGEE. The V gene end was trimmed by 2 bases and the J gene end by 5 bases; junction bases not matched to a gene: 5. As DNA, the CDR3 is TGTGCCAGCAGCGTGGGACAGGGCGGACAAAACATTCAGTACTTC. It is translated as CASSVGQGGQNIQYF.

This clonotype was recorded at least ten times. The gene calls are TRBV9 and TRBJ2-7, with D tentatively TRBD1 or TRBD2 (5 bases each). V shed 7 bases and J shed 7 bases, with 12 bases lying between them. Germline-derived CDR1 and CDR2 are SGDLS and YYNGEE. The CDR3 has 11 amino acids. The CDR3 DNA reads TGTGCCAGCGCCCGAGAGGGGGAGCAGTACTTC. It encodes CASAREGEQYF. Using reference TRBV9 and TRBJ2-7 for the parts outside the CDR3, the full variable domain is DSGVTQTPKHLITATGQRVTLRCSPRSGDLSVYWYQQSLDQGLQFLIQYYNGEERAKGNILERFSAQQFPDLHSELNLSSLELGDSALYFCASAREGEQYFGPGTRLTVT.

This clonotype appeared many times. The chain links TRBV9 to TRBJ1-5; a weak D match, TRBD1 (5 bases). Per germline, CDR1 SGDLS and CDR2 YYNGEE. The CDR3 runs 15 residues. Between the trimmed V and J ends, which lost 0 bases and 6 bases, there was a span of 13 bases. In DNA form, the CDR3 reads TGTGCCAGCAGCGTAGGCGGGGGTCCGGGTCAGCCCCAGCATTTT. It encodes CASSVGGGPGQPQHF.

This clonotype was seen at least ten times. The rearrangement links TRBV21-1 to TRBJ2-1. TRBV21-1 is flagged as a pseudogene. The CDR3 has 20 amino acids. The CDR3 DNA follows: TGTGCCAGCAGCAAAGTCAGGCCGCCTCAAATAAGTCACACGTACAATGAGCAGTTCTTC. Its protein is CASSKVRPPQISHTYNEQFF.

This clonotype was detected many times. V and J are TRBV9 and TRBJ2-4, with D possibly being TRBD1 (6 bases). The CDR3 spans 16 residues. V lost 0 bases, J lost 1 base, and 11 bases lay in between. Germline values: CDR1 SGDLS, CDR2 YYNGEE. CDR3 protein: CASSVGQGIAKNIQYF. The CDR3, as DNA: TGTGCCAGCAGCGTAGGGCAGGGGATTGCCAAAAACATTCAGTACTTC.

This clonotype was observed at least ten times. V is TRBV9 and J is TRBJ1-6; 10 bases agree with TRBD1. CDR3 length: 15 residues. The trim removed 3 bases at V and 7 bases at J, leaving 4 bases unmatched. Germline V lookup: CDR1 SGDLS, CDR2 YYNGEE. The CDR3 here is CASSGQGAGNSPLHF. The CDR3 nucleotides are TGTGCCAGCAGCGGACAGGGGGCAGGGAATTCACCCCTCCACTTT.

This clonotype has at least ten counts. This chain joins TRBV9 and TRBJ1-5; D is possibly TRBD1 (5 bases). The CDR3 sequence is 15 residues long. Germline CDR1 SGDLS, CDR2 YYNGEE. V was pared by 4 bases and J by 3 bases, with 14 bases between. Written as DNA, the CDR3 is TGTGCCAGCAGCAGCGATACAGGCCTCAATCAGCCCCAGCATTTT. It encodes CASSSDTGLNQPQHF.

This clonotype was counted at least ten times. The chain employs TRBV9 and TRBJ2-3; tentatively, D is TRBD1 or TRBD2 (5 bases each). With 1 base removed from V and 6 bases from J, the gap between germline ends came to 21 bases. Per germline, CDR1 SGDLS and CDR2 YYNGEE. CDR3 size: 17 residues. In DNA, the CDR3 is TGTGCCAGCAGCGTATACTCAAGAGGGACGGCCGGGGATACGCAGTATTTT. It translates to CASSVYSRGTAGDTQYF.

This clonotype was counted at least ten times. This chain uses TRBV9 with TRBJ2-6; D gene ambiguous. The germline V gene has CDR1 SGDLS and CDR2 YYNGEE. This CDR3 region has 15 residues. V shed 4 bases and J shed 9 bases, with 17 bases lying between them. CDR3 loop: CASSPGGFPGNVLTF. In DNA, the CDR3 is TGTGCCAGCAGCCCCGGTGGGTTCCCGGGCAACGTCCTGACTTTC. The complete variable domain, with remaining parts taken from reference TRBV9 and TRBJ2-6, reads DSGVTQTPKHLITATGQRVTLRCSPRSGDLSVYWYQQSLDQGLQFLIQYYNGEERAKGNILERFSAQQFPDLHSELNLSSLELGDSALYFCASSPGGFPGNVLTFGAGSRLTVL.

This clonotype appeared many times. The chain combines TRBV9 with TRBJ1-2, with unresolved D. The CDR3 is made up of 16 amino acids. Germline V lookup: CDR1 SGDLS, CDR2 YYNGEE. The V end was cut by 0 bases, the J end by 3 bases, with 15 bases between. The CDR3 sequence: CASSVDGRMEDYGYTF. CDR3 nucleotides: TGTGCCAGCAGCGTAGATGGACGGATGGAAGACTATGGCTACACCTTC.

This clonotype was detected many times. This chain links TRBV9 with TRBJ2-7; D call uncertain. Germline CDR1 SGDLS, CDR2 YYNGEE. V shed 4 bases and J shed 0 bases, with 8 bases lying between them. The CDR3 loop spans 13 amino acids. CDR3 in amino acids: CASSWGTSYEQYF. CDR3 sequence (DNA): TGTGCCAGCAGCTGGGGTACCTCCTACGAGCAGTACTTC.

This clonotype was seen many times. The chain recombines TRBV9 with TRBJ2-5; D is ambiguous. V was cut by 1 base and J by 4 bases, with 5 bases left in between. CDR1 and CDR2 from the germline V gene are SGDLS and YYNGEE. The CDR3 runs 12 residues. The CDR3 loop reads CASSVKGETQYF. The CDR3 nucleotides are TGTGCCAGCAGCGTAAAAGGAGAGACCCAGTACTTC.

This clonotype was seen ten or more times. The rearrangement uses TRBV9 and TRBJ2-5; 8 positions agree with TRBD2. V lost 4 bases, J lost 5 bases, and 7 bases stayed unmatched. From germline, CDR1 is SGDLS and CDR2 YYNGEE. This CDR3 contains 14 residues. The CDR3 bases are TGTGCCAGCAGCCCGCGGGGGGCCTGGGAGACCCAGTACTTC. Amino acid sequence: CASSPRGAWETQYF.

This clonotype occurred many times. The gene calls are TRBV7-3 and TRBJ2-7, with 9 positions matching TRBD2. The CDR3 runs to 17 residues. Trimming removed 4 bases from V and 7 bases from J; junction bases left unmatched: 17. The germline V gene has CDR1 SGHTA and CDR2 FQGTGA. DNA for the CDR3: TGTGCCAGCAGCTCCCCGTTTTTAGGCGGGGGGGCTGTTGAGCAGTACTTC. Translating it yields CASSSPFLGGGAVEQYF.

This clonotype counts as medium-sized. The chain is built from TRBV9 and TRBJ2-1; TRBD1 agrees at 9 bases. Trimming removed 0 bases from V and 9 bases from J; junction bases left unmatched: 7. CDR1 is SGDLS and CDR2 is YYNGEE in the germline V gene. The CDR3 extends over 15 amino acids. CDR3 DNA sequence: TGTGCCAGCAGCGTAGGTGGGGGACAGGGAGGTGAGCAGTTCTTC. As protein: CASSVGGGQGGEQFF.

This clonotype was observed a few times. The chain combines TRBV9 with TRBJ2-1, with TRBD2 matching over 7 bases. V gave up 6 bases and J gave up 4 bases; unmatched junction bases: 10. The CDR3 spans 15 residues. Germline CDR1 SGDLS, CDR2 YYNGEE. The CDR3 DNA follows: TGTGCCAGCAAAAGGGACTACCGCCGATACAATGAGCAGTTCTTC. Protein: CASKRDYRRYNEQFF.

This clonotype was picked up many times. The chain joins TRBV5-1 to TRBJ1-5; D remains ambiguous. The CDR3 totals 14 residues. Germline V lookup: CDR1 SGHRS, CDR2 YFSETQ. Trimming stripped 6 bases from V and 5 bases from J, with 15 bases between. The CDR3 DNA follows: TGCGCCAGCACGGGCAGGCCCTGGCATCAGCCCCAGCATTTT. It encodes CASTGRPWHQPQHF.

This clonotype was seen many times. CDR3 sequence (DNA): TGTGCCAGCAGCGAGCGGACGGGTGGGGGGCAAGATACGCAGTATTTT. This sequence encodes CASSERTGGGQDTQYF. The V call is TRBV9, the J call TRBJ2-3; D tentatively fits TRBD1 or TRBD2 (6 bases each). Germline V gene sequence: CDR1 SGDLS, CDR2 YYNGEE. The CDR3 length is 16 residues. Trimming took 3 bases from V and 5 from J, leaving 19 bases between them.